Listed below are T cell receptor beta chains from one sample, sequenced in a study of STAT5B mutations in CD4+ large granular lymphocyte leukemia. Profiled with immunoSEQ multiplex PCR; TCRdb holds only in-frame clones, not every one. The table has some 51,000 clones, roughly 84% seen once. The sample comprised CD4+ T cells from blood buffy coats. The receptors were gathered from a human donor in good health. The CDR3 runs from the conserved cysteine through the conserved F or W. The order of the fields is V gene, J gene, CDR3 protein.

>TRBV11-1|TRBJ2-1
CASSLAETNSYNEQFF
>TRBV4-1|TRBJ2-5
CASSQQALRETQYF
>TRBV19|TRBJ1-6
CASSSSTGSGSPLHF
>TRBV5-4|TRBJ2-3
CASSLRAGVSTDTQYF
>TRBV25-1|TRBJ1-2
CASSEGPGAYGYTF
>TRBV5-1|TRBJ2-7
CASSWGSGDEQYF
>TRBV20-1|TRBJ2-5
CSARVMETQYF
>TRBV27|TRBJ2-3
CASSFVASGGGTDTQYF
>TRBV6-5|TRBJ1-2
CASSLGGPDYGYTF
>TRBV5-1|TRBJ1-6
CASSSGLSAEPLHF
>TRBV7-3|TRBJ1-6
CASSWGDNSPLHF
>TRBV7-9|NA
CASSSKGPYEQYF
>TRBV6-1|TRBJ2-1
CASSPPSGRVNEQFF
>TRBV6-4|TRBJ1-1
CASSDPKGDSNTEAFF
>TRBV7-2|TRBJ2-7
CASSLNRDRTYEQYF
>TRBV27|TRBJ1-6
CATAPPGQGASPLHF
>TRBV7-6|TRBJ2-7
CASSLVSEGEYEQYF
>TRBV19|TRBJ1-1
CASSIGGGRNTEAFF
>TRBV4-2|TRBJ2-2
CASSPSGGDTGELFF
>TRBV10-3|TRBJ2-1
CAISESPGLALNEQFF
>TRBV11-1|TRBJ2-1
CASSYSGPSYNEQFF
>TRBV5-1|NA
CASNFGIGQGTYEQYF
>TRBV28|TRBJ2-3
CASSVGGQADTQYF
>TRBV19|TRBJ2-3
CASSIGPQRPDTQYF
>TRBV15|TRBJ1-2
CATSKGDRNYGYTF
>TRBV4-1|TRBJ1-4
CASSSLGQANEKLFF
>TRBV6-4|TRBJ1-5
CASSDSGYVERHKSNQPQHF
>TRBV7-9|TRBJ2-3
CASSIGVTQYF